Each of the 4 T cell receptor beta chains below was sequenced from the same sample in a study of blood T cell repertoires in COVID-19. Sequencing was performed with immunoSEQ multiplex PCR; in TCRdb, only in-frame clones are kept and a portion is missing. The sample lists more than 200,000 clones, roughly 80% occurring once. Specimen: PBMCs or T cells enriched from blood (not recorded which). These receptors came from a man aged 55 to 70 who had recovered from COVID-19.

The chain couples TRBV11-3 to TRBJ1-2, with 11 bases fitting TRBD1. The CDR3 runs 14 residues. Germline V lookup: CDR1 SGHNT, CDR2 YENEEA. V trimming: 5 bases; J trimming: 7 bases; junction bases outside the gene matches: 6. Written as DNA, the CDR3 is TGTGCCAGCAGCCCCTCCGGGACAGGGGGTGGCTACACCTTC. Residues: CASSPSGTGGGYTF.

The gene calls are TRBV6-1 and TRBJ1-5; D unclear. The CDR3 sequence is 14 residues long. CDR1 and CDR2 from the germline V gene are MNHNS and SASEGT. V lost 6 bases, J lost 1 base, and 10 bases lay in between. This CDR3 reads CASRLTGSNQPQHF. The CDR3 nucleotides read TGTGCCAGCAGATTGACGGGGAGCAATCAGCCCCAGCATTTT.

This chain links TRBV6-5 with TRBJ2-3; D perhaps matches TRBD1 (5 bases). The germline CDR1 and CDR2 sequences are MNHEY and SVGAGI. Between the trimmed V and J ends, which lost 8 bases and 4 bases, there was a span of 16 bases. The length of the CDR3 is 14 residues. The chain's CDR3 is CASEVQGPPDTQYF. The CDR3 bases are TGTGCCAGCGAAGTTCAGGGTCCCCCAGATACGCAGTATTTT.

CDR3 nucleotides: TGTGCCAGCAGCTTGGACTCTCAAGAGACCCAGTACTTC. As protein: CASSLDSQETQYF. This chain connects TRBV7-3 to TRBJ2-5; D might be TRBD2 (5 bases). Germline V gene lookup returns CDR1 SGHTA and CDR2 FQGTGA. The CDR3 totals 13 residues. Trimming stripped 3 bases from V and 2 bases from J, with 7 bases between.